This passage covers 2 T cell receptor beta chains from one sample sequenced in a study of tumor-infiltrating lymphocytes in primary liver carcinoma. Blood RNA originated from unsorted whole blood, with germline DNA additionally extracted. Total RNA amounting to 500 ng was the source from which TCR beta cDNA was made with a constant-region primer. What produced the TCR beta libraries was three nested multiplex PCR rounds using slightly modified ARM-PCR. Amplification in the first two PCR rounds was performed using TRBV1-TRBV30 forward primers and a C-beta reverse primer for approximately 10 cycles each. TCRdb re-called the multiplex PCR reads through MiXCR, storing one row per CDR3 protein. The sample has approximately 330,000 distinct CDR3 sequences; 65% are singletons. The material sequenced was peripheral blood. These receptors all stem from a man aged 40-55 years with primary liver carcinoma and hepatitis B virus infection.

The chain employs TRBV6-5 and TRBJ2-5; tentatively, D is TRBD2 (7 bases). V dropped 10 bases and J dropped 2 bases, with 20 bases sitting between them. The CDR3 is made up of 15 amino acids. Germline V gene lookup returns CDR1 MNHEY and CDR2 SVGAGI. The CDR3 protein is CANSYSEGGQETQYF. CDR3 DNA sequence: TGTGCCAATAGTTACTCCGAGGGGGGGCAAGAGACCCAGTACTTC.

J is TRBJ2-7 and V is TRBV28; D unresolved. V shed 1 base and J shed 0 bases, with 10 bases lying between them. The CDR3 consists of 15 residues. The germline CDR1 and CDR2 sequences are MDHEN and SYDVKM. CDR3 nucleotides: TGTGCCAGCAGTTTATACGGCAGGAGCTCCTACGAGCAGTACTTC. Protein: CASSLYGRSSYEQYF.